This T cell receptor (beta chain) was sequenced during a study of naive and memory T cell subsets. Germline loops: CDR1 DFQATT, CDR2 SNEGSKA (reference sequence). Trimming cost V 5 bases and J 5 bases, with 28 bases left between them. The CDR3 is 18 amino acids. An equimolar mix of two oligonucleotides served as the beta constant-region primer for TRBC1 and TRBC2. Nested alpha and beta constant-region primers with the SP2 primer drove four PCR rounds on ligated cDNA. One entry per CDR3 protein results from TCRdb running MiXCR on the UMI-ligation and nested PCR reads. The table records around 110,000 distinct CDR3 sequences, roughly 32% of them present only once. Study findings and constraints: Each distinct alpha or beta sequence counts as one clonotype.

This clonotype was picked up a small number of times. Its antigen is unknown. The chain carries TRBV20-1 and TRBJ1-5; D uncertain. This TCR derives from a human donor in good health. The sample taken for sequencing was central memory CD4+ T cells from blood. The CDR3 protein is CSAPHGTLGGLMDQPQHF. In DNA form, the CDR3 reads TGCAGTGCTCCCCATGGTACGCTCGGCGGCCTTATGGATCAGCCCCAGCATTTT.